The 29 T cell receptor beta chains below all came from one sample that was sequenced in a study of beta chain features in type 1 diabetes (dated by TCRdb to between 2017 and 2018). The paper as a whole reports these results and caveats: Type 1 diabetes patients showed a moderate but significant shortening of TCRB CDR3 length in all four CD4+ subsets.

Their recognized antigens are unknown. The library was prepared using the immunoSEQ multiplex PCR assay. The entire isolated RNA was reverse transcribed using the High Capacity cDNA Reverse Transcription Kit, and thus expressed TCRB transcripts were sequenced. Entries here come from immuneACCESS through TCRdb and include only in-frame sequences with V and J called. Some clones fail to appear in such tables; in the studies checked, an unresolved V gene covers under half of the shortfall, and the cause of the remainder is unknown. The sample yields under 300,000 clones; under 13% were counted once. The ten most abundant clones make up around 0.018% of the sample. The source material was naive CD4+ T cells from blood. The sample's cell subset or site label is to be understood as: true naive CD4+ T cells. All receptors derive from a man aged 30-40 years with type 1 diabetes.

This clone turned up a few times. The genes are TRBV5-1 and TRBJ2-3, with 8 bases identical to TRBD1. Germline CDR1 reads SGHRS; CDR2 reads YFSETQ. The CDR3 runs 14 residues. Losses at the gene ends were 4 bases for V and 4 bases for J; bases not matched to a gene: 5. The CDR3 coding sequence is TGCGCCAGCAGCGGCTCGACAGGGGCAGATACGCAGTATTTT. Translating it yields CASSGSTGADTQYF.

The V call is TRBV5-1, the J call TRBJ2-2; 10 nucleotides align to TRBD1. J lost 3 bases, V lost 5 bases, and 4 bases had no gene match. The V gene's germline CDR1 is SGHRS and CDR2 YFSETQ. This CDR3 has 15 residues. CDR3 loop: CASRAGTGDTGELFF. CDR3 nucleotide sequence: TGCGCCAGCAGAGCCGGGACAGGGGACACCGGGGAGCTGTTTTTT.

The CDR3 region has the DNA TGTGCCATCAGTGATGCGGGGACCTCCTACGAGCAGTACTTC. The encoded protein is CAISDAGTSYEQYF. The rearrangement joins TRBV10-3 to TRBJ2-7; D may be TRBD2 (6 bases). V was cut by 3 bases and J by 0 bases, with 9 bases left in between. CDR1 and CDR2 from the germline V gene are ENHRY and SYGVKD. This CDR3 comprises 14 residues.

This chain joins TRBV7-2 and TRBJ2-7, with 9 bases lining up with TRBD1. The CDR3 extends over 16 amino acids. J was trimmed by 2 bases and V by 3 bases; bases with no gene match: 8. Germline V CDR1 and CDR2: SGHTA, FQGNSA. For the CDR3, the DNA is TGTGCCAGCAGCTTCGCCCGGGACAGGGTCCCCTACGAGCAGTACTTC. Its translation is CASSFARDRVPYEQYF.

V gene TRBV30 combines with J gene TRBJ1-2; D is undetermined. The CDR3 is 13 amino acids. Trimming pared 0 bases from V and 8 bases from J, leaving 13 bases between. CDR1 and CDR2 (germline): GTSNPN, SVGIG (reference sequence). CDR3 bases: TGTGCCTGGAGTGTGGGTGGCGGGATAGGCTACACCTTC. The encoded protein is CAWSVGGGIGYTF.

CDR3 coding DNA: TGTGCCAGCAGTGACTCAGGGCTAAATGAGCAGTTCTTC. It is translated as CASSDSGLNEQFF. V and J are TRBV2 and TRBJ2-1, with D tentatively TRBD1 (5 bases). Trimming took 3 bases from V and 7 from J, leaving 10 bases between them. The CDR3 sequence is 13 residues long. Per germline, CDR1 SNHLY and CDR2 FYNNEI.

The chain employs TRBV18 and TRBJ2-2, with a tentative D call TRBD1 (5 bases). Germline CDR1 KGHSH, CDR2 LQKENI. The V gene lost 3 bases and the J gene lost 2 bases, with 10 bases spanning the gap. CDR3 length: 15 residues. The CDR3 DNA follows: TGTGCCAGCTCACCTCTTGGACACAACACCGGGGAGCTGTTTTTT. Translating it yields CASSPLGHNTGELFF.

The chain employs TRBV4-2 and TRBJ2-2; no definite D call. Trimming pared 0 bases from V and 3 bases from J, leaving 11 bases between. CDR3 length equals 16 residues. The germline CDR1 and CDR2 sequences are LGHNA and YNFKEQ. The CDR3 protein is CASSQEDATYTGELFF. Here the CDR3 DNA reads TGTGCCAGCAGCCAAGAAGACGCGACATACACCGGGGAGCTGTTTTTT.

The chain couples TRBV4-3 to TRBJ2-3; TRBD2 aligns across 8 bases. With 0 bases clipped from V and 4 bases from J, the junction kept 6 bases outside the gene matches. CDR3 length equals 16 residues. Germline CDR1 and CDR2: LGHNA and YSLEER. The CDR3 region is CASSQEGTRRADTQYF. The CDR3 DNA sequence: TGCGCCAGCAGCCAAGAAGGGACTAGGAGGGCAGATACGCAGTATTTT.

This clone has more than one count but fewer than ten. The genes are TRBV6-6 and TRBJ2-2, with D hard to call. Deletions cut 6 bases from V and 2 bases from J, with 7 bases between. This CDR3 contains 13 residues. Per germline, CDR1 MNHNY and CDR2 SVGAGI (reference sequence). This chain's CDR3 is CASSPLNTGELFF. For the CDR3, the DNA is TGTGCCAGCAGCCCTCTTAACACCGGGGAGCTGTTTTTT.

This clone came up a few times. CDR3 nucleotides: TGCAGCGTTGGGACACCGTTGAACACTGAAGCTTTCTTT. It codes for CSVGTPLNTEAFF. The V call is TRBV29-1, the J call TRBJ1-1; weak D call: TRBD1 (5 bases). This CDR3 is 13 amino acids long. Germline V gives CDR1 SQVTM, CDR2 ANQGSEA. Trimming removed 4 bases at V and 0 bases at J, with 9 bases between.

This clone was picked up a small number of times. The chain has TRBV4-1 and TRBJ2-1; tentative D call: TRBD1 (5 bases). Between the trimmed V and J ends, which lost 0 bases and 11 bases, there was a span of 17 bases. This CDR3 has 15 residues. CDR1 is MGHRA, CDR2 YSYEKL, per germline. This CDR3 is CASSQDPGSDSKQFF. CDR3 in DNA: TGCGCCAGCAGCCAAGATCCTGGCTCCGACAGCAAGCAGTTCTTC.

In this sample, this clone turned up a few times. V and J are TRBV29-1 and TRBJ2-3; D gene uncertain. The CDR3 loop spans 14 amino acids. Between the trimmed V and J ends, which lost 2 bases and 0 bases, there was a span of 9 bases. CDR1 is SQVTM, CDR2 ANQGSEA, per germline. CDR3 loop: CSVELPSSTDTQYF. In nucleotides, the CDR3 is TGCAGCGTTGAACTACCATCGAGCACAGATACGCAGTATTTT.

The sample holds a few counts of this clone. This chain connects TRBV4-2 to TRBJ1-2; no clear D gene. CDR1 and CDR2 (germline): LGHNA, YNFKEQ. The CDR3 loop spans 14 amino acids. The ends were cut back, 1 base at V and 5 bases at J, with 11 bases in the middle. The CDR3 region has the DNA TGTGCCAGCAGCCAAGGAGGGCAGCTATATGGCTACACCTTC. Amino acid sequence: CASSQGGQLYGYTF.

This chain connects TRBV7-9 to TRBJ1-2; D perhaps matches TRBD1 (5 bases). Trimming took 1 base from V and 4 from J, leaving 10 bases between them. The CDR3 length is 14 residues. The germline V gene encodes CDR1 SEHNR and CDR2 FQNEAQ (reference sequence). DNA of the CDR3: TGTGCCAGCAGCTTAGGGGGCCGGCCCTATGGCTACACCTTC. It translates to CASSLGGRPYGYTF.

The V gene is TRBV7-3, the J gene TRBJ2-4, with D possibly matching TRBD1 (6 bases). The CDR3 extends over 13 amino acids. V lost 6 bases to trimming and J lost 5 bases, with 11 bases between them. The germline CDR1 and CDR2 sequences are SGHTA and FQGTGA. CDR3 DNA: TGTGCCAGCAGTTTGGACAGAGAAAACATTCAGTACTTC. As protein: CASSLDRENIQYF.

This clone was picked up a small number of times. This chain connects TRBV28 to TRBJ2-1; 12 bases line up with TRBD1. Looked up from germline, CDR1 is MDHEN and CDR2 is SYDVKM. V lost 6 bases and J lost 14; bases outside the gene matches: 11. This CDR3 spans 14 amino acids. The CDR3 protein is CASSRDLGQGAKFF. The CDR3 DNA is TGTGCCAGCAGCCGTGATTTGGGACAGGGGGCCAAGTTCTTC.

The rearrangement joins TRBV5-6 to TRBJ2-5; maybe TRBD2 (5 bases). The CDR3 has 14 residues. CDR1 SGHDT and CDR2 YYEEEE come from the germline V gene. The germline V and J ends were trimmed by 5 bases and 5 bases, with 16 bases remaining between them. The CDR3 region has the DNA TGTGCCAGCAGGGAAGAGGGAACCTGGGAGACCCAGTACTTC. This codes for CASREEGTWETQYF.

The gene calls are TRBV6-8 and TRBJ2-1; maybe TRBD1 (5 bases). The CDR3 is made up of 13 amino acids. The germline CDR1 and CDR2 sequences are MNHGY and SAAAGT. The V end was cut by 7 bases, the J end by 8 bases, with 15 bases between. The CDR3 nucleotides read TGTGCCAGCAAGGACACACAACCCGATGAGCAGTTCTTC. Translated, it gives CASKDTQPDEQFF.

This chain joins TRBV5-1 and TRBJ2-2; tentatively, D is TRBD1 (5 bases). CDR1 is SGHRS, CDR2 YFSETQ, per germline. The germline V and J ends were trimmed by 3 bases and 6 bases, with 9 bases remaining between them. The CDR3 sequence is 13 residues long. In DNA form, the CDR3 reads TGCGCCAGCAGCTGGGGCAGCGCCGGGGAGCTGTTTTTT. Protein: CASSWGSAGELFF.

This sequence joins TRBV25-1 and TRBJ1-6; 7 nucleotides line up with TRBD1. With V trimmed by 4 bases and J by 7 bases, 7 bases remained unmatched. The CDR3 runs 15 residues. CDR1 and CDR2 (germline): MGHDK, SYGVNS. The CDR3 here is CASSGMTGINSPLHF. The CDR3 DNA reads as TGTGCCAGCAGTGGAATGACAGGGATCAATTCACCCCTCCACTTT.

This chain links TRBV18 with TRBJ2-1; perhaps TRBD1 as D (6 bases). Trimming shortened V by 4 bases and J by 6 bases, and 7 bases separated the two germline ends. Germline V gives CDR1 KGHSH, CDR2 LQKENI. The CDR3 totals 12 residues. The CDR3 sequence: CASSLQGNEQFF. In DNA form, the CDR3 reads TGTGCCAGCTCACTACAGGGCAATGAGCAGTTCTTC.

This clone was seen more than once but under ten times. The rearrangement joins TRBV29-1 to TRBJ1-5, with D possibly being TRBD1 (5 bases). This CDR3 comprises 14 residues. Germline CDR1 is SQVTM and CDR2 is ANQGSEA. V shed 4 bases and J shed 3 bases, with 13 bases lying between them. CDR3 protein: CSVGGWGDNQPQHF. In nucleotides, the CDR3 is TGCAGCGTTGGGGGCTGGGGCGACAATCAGCCCCAGCATTTT.

Here the CDR3 DNA reads TGTGCCAGTAGTATATTAGGGACTAGCGGGGCATGGGAGCAGTTCTTC. Protein: CASSILGTSGAWEQFF. V is TRBV19 and J is TRBJ2-1; TRBD2 agrees at 13 bases. CDR3 length: 16 residues. Per the germline V gene, CDR1 is LNHDA and CDR2 is SQIVND (reference sequence). V lost 2 bases, J lost 10 bases, and 8 bases stayed unmatched.

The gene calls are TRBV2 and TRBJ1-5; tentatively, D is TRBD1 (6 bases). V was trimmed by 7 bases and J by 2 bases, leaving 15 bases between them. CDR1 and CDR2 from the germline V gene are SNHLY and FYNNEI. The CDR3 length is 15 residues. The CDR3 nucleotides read TGTGCCAGCAAGAGGGACACGGGCGGCAATCAGCCCCAGCATTTT. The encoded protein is CASKRDTGGNQPQHF.

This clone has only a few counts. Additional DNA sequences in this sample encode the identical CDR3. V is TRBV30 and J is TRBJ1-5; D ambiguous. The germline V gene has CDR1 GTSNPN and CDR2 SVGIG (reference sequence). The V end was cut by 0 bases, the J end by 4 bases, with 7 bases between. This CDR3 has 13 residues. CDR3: CAWSVRGNQPQHF. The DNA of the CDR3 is TGTGCCTGGAGTGTACGAGGGAATCAGCCCCAGCATTTT.

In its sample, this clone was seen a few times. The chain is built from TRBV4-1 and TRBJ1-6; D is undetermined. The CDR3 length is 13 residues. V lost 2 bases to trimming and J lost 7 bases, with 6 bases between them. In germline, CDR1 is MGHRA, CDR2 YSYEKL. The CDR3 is CASSQRRNSPLHF. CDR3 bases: TGCGCCAGCAGCCAACGCCGGAATTCACCCCTCCACTTT.

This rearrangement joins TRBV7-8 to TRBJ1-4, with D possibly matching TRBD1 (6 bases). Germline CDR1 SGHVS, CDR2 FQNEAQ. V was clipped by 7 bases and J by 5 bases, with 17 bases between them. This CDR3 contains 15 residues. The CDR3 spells CASKHPTGPNEKLFF. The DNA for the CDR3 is TGTGCCAGCAAACACCCAACAGGGCCCAATGAAAAACTGTTTTTT.

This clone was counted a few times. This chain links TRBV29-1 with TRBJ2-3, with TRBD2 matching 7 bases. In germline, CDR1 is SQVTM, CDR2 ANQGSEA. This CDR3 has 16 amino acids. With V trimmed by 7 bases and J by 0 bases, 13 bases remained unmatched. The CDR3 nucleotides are TGCAGCGGTGGCGGATTGGGGGGGACTAGCACAGATACGCAGTATTTT. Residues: CSGGGLGGTSTDTQYF.